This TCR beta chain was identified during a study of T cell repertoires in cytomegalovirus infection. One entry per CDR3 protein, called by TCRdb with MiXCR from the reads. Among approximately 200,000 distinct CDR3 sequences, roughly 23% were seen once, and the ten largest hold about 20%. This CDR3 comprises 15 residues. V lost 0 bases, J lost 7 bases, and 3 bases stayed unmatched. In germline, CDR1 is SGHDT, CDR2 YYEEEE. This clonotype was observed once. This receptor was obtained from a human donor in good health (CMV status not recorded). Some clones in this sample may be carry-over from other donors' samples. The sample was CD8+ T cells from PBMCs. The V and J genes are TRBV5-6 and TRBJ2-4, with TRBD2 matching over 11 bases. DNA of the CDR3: TGTGCCAGCAGCTTGGAGACTAGCGGGGTCAACATTCAGTACTTC. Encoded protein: CASSLETSGVNIQYF.